Reported below is one T cell receptor beta chain. Its antigen remains unknown. Given the absence of the conserved phenylalanine or tryptophan at the CDR3 end, a read error is likely. Eligible hyperthyroidism cases comprised new diagnoses of under 2 months' duration in individuals aged 18 to 65. This entry comes from a study of Graves' ophthalmopathy and Graves' hyperthyroidism. Notes on the study in general: The model flagged ophthalmopathy progression at approximately 70% sensitivity and 72% to 80% specificity. Most clonotypes expanded in thyroid above 0.001 frequency were present in blood too.

This CDR3 is 15 amino acids long. Germline V lookup: CDR1 LGHNA, CDR2 YSLEER. V lost 0 bases to trimming and J lost 5 bases, with 13 bases between them. As the template, RNA transcripts were used to amplify TCR beta CDR3 regions. The first round was an RT-PCR with HTBI primers, and the second round was a multiplex PCR. TCRdb fed the multiplex PCR reads into MiXCR, producing one record per CDR3 protein. The sample carries around 1,200,000 distinct CDR3 sequences, about 36% recorded once. This TCR came from an adult man with Graves' hyperthyroidism. Material: peripheral blood or thyroid tissue (not recorded which). The V and J genes are TRBV4-3 and TRBJ2-5; TRBD2 is a possible D gene (6 bases). CDR3 sequence (DNA): TGCGCCAGCAGCCAAGACGGCGGGGAGCGGGAGACCCAGTACTCC. It is translated as CASSQDGGERETQYS.